The 14 T cell receptor beta chains below come from one sample, sequenced in a study of breast tumors, draining lymph nodes, adjacent tissues. TCRdb re-analysed the multiplex PCR reads in MiXCR, keeping a single row per CDR3 protein. The sample consists of tens of thousands of distinct CDR3 sequences, more than 20% of them appearing once. The sequencing input was breast tumor tissue. Receptors originate from a female donor with breast cancer. Some clones in this sample may be carry-over from other donors' samples.

This clonotype has at least ten counts. The gene calls are TRBV14 and TRBJ2-7, with D possibly matching TRBD2 (7 bases). CDR3 length: 16 amino acids. The V end was cut by 2 bases, the J end by 2 bases, with 16 bases between. Germline V gene sequence: CDR1 SGHDN, CDR2 FVKESK. The CDR3 loop reads CASSQFGGRETYEQYF. CDR3 DNA sequence: TGTGCCAGCAGCCAATTCGGGGGGCGAGAAACCTACGAGCAGTACTTC.

This clonotype is termed medium-sized. The rearrangement uses TRBV7-6 and TRBJ2-1; TRBD2 matches 7 bases. The CDR3 extends over 16 amino acids. The trim removed 2 bases at V and 4 bases at J, leaving 8 bases unmatched. Germline V CDR1 and CDR2: SGHVS, FNYEAQ. The CDR3 DNA reads TGTGCCAGCAGCTTATTGGGGGGGGAGGGTTACAATGAGCAGTTCTTC. Encoded protein: CASSLLGGEGYNEQFF.

Note on this clonotype: This could be a read error, since a much larger clone is one nucleotide away. In nucleotides, the CDR3 is TGTGCCAGCCCACCCCGGGACAATCAATACGAGCAGTACTTC. It codes for CASPPRDNQYEQYF. The V and J genes are TRBV18 and TRBJ2-7; possibly TRBD1 for D (6 bases). Germline CDR1 KGHSH, CDR2 LQKENI. This CDR3 comprises 14 residues.

This clonotype has at least ten counts. This chain joins TRBV12-3 or TRBV12-4 and TRBJ2-1, with D perhaps matching TRBD1 or TRBD2 (5 bases each). The CDR3 consists of 14 residues. V lost 6 bases to trimming and J lost 2 bases, with 11 bases between them. CDR3 coding DNA: TGTGCCAGCAGCCCTTGGGACGCCTACAATGAGCAGTTCTTC. Its translation is CASSPWDAYNEQFF.

V usage is TRBV7-8 and J usage is TRBJ2-2, with TRBD1 identical over 7 bases. Unmatched junction bases numbered 11, after V lost 5 bases and J lost 2 bases. CDR1 SGHVS and CDR2 FQNEAQ come from the germline V gene. This CDR3 has 17 amino acids. The CDR3: CASSAEPGTANTGELFF. DNA of the CDR3: TGTGCCAGCAGCGCCGAACCCGGGACAGCCAACACCGGGGAGCTGTTTTTT. The variable domain in full, with the rest retrieved from reference TRBV7-8 and TRBJ2-2, is GAGVSQSPRYKVAKRGQDVALRCDPISGHVSLFWYQQALGQGPEFLTYFQNEAQLDKSGLPSDRFFAERPEGSVSTLKIQRTQQEDSAVYLCASSAEPGTANTGELFFGEGSRLTVL.

This clonotype has a count of ten or more. This rearrangement joins TRBV27 to TRBJ1-2, with 9 bases lining up with TRBD1. Germline CDR1 reads MNHEY; CDR2 reads SMNVEV (reference sequence). V trimming: 6 bases; J trimming: 10 bases; junction bases outside the gene matches: 18. This CDR3 region has 16 residues. The CDR3 coding sequence is TGTGCCAGCAGCTCCCACGTTGCTGGGACAGGGTTACACTACACCTTC. Protein sequence: CASSSHVAGTGLHYTF.

This clonotype occurred many times. The J gene is TRBJ2-3, the V gene TRBV12-3 or TRBV12-4; D possibly corresponds to TRBD1 (6 bases). The CDR3 runs to 15 residues. With 5 bases removed from V and 0 bases from J, the gap between germline ends came to 12 bases. For the CDR3, the DNA is TGTGCCAGCAGTCTACAGGGTCTAAGCACAGATACGCAGTATTTT. Translation: CASSLQGLSTDTQYF.

This clonotype was counted many times. V is TRBV6-5 and J is TRBJ1-2, with D perhaps TRBD1 (6 bases). The germline V gene encodes CDR1 MNHEY and CDR2 SVGAGI. The V gene lost 5 bases and the J gene lost 5 bases, with 12 bases spanning the gap. This CDR3 has 13 amino acids. The CDR3 region is CASSIAGDYGYTF. DNA for the CDR3: TGTGCCAGCAGTATAGCAGGGGATTATGGCTACACCTTC.

As to this clonotype: A much larger clonotype is one base distant, so this may be a read error. The conserved closing phenylalanine or tryptophan is absent in this CDR3, likely reflecting a read error. This sequence joins TRBV27 and TRBJ2-7, with 8 bases identical to TRBD1. The V gene end was trimmed by 4 bases and the J gene end by 2 bases; junction bases not matched to a gene: 7. The CDR3 has 15 amino acids. Germline CDR1 MNHEY, CDR2 SMNVEV (reference sequence). CDR3 residues: CASSYKGQAAYEQYL. The CDR3 DNA sequence: TGTGCCAGCAGTTACAAGGGACAGGCCGCCTACGAGCAGTACCTC.

Ten or more counts support this clonotype. The chain uses TRBV20-1 and TRBJ1-2; D perhaps matches TRBD1 (6 bases). The CDR3 has 16 amino acids. The V end was cut by 6 bases, the J end by 1 base, with 21 bases between. Germline loops: CDR1 DFQATT, CDR2 SNEGSKA (reference sequence). CDR3 loop: CSAIRGRQDINYGYTF. CDR3 nucleotides: TGCAGTGCCATTAGGGGGAGACAGGATATTAACTATGGCTACACCTTC.

The table lists this clonotype with many counts. The rearrangement uses TRBV29-1 and TRBJ1-2, with 9 bases that match TRBD1. The V gene's germline CDR1 is SQVTM and CDR2 ANQGSEA. V lost 6 bases, J lost 6 bases, and 5 bases stayed unmatched. The CDR3 runs to 12 residues. CDR3 nucleotides: TGCAGCGTAGGGACAGGGAGGCATGGCTACACCTTC. Translation: CSVGTGRHGYTF.

This clonotype was counted at least ten times. The genes are TRBV13 and TRBJ1-3, with D maybe TRBD1 (6 bases). Germline V gene data show CDR1 as PRHDT and CDR2 as FYEKMQ (reference sequence). Trimming cost V 5 bases and J 0 bases, with 17 bases left between them. CDR3 length: 17 residues. CDR3 protein: CASSPQGFADSGNTIYF. The CDR3 nucleotides read TGTGCCAGCAGCCCACAGGGTTTCGCAGACTCTGGAAACACCATATATTTT.

Ten or more counts support this clonotype. This sequence joins TRBV5-1 and TRBJ2-3; 10 bases agree with TRBD2. The CDR3 covers 16 residues. V lost 3 bases, J lost 1 base, and 5 bases stayed unmatched. CDR1 is SGHRS and CDR2 is YFSETQ in the germline V gene. The CDR3: CASSYFTSGGTDTQYF. The CDR3 bases are TGCGCCAGCAGCTACTTTACTAGCGGGGGCACAGATACGCAGTATTTT.

The chain has TRBV5-5 and TRBJ1-1; 9 nucleotides agree with TRBD1. In germline, CDR1 is SGHKS, CDR2 YYEKEE (reference sequence). The CDR3 has 16 amino acids. Losses at the gene ends were 4 bases for V and 0 bases for J; bases not matched to a gene: 7. CDR3 loop: CASSGGTGTMNTEAFF. CDR3 DNA: TGTGCCAGCAGCGGAGGGACAGGGACGATGAACACTGAAGCTTTCTTT.